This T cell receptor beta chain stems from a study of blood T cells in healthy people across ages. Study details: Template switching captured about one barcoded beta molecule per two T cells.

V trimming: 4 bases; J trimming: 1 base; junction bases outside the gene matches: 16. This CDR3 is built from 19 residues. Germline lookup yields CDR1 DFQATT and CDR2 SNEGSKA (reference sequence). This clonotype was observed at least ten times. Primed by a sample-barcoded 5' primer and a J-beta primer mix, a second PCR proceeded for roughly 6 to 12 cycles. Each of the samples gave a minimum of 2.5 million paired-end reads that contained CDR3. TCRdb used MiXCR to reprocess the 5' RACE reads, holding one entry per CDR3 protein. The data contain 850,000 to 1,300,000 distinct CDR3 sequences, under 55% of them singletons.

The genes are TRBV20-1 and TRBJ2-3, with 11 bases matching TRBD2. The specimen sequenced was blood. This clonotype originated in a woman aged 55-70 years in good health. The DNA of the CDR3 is TGCAGTGCTACTAATCCGGGGCTAGCGGGAGGAGGGGGCACAGATACGCAGTATTTT. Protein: CSATNPGLAGGGGTDTQYF.